This T cell receptor beta chain was retrieved from a study of naive and memory T cell subsets. Two oligonucleotides, mixed equimolar, formed the beta constant-region primer covering TRBC1 and TRBC2. Ligated cDNA was amplified by four rounds of PCR with nested alpha and beta constant-region primers and SP2. TCRdb reanalysed the UMI-ligation and nested PCR reads using MiXCR and keeps one entry per CDR3 protein. The data show 23,000 or so distinct CDR3 sequences, 11% seen once. V shed 8 bases and J 7 bases; nucleotides not matched to a gene: 7. This CDR3 comprises 13 residues. The chain combines TRBV12-3 or TRBV12-4 with TRBJ2-1; TRBD1 agrees at 8 bases. The source is a human donor in good health. Sequenced material: central memory CD8+ T cells from blood. CDR3 nucleotide sequence: TGTGCCAGCGACAGGGGACTGGGGAATGAGCAGTTCTTC. Residues: CASDRGLGNEQFF.